This T cell receptor (beta chain) was profiled in a study of blood T cell repertoires in COVID-19. Some clones are missing from TCRdb's copy, which holds only in-frame ones; the method was immunoSEQ multiplex PCR. This table has some 150,000 clones, approximately 84% appearing once. This TCR came from a woman aged 80 or over with acute or convalescent COVID-19. The sample was peripheral blood.

The chain's CDR3 is CASSLGGGRGTGELFF. For the CDR3, the DNA is TGTGCCAGCAGCTTGGGAGGCGGTCGGGGCACCGGGGAGCTGTTTTTT. V and J are TRBV5-4 and TRBJ2-2; a weak D match, TRBD2 (5 bases). The CDR3 consists of 16 residues. Trimming took off 0 bases at V and 4 bases at J, with 13 bases between the two ends. In germline, CDR1 is SGHNT, CDR2 YYREEE (reference sequence). The entire variable domain, with the rest obtained from reference TRBV5-4 and TRBJ2-2, is as follows: ETGVTQSPTHLIKTRGQQVTLRCSSQSGHNTVSWYQQALGQGPQFIFQYYREEENGRGNFPPRFSGLQFPNYSSELNVNALELDDSALYLCASSLGGGRGTGELFFGEGSRLTVL.